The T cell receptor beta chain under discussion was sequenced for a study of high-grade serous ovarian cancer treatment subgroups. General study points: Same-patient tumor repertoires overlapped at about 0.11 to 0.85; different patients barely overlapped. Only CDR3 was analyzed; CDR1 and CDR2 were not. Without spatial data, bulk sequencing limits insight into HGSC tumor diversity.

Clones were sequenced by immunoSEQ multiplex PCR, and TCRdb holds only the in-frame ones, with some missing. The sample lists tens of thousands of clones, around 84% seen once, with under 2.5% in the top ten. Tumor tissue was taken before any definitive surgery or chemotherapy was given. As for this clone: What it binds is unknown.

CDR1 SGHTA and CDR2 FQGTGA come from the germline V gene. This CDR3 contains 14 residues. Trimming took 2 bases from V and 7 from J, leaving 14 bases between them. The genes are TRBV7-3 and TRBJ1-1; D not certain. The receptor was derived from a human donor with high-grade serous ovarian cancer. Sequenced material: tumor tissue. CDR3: CASSLSSSTGEAFF. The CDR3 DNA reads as TGTGCCAGCAGCTTATCATCGTCGACCGGTGAAGCTTTCTTT.